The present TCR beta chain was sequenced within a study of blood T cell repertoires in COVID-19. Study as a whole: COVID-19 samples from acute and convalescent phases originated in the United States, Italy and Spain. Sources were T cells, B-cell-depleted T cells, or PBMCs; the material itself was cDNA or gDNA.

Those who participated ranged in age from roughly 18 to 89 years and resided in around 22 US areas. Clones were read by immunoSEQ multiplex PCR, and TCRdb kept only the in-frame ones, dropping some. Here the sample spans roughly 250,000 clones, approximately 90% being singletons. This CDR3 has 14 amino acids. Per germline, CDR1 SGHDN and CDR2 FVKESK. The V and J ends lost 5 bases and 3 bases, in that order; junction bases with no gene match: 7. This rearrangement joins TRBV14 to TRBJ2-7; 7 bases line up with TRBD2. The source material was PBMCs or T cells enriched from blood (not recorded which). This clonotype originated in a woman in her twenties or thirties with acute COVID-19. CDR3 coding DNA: TGTGCCAGCAGCTCACGCGGGAGAAACTACGAGCAGTACTTC. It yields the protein CASSSRGRNYEQYF.